The 25 T cell receptor beta chains listed next were all sequenced from one sample in a study of CD8+CD57+ T cells in acquired aplastic anemia. It was genomic DNA that served as the template for profiling TCR beta VDJ and CDR3. TCRdb fed the reads into MiXCR, producing one record per CDR3 protein. This sample has 200,000 to 300,000 distinct CDR3 sequences, with around 45% found just once. By flow cytometry, patients selected for sequencing had shown an expansion of CD8+CD57+ cells. The sequencing input was sorted CD4+, CD8+, or CD8+CD57+ T cells (not recorded which) from PBMCs. The receptors were gathered from a human donor with aplastic anemia.

A word on this clonotype: Since a much larger clone is just one base distant, this may be a read error. The V gene is TRBV9, the J gene TRBJ2-7; D unclear. The CDR3 has 14 residues. Germline lookup yields CDR1 SGDLS and CDR2 YYNGEE. The CDR3 region is CVSSPLQNSYEQYF. CDR3 DNA sequence: TGTGTCAGCAGCCCTCTACAGAACTCCTACGAGCAGTACTTC.

V usage is TRBV11-2 and J usage is TRBJ2-2, with a possible D match to TRBD1 (5 bases). CDR1 and CDR2 (germline): SGHAT, FQNNGV. Between the trimmed V and J ends, which lost 0 bases and 4 bases, there was a span of 12 bases. The CDR3 has 16 amino acids. The CDR3 reads CASSLEGLVRTGELFF. In DNA form, the CDR3 reads TGTGCCAGCAGCTTAGAGGGGCTAGTCCGCACCGGGGAGCTGTTTTTT.

Concerning this clonotype: A read error may account for a junction end that differs from germline. The rearrangement links TRBV7-8 to TRBJ1-4; 8 bases are a match to TRBD1. CDR3 length: 15 residues. Germline CDR1 is SGHVS and CDR2 is FQNEAQ. The chain's CDR3 is CASSQAQDRDEKLFF. The DNA for the CDR3 is TGCGCCAGCAGCCAAGCCCAGGACAGGGACGAAAAACTGTTTTTT.

This clonotype was found a few times. V is TRBV6-6 and J is TRBJ2-7; the match to TRBD1 covers 8 bases. Germline CDR1 is MNHNY and CDR2 is SVGAGI (reference sequence). V trimming: 11 bases; J trimming: 5 bases; junction bases outside the gene matches: 8. The CDR3 length is 12 residues. The CDR3 sequence: CAADRGGHEQYF. In DNA form, the CDR3 reads TGTGCCGCCGACAGGGGAGGTCACGAGCAGTACTTC.

The rearrangement links TRBV5-6 to TRBJ2-4, with D possibly TRBD2 on 6 matching bases. Trimming took off 4 bases at V and 0 bases at J, with 14 bases between the two ends. CDR3 length equals 16 residues. From germline, CDR1 is SGHDT and CDR2 YYEEEE. CDR3 loop: CASSPGDSTAKNIQYF. CDR3 coding DNA: TGTGCCAGCAGCCCCGGGGACTCCACAGCCAAAAACATTCAGTACTTC. Together with reference TRBV5-6 and TRBJ2-4, the CDR3 gives the full variable domain: DAGVTQSPTHLIKTRGQQVTLRCSPKSGHDTVSWYQQALGQGPQFIFQYYEEEERQRGNFPDRFSGHQFPNYSSELNVNALLLGDSALYLCASSPGDSTAKNIQYFGAGTRLSVL.

This clonotype has at least ten counts. The rearrangement joins TRBV7-8 to TRBJ2-7, with TRBD1 matching over 7 bases. CDR1 and CDR2 (germline): SGHVS, FQNEAQ. The CDR3 runs 15 residues. V shed 0 bases and J 0 bases; nucleotides not matched to a gene: 2. The CDR3 DNA reads as TGTGCCAGCAGCTTAGCCGACAGGGTCTCCTACGAGCAGTACTTC. As protein: CASSLADRVSYEQYF.

This sequence joins TRBV11-3 and TRBJ2-7; 11 positions match TRBD2. There are 14 residues in the CDR3. The J segment lost 2 bases and the V segment lost 6 bases, leaving 3 bases of the junction unmatched. Germline CDR1 reads SGHNT; CDR2 reads YENEEA. The CDR3 bases are TGTGCCAGCAGAGGACTAGCGGGTACCTACGAGCAGTACTTC. Translating gives CASRGLAGTYEQYF.

The rearrangement uses TRBV10-2 and TRBJ2-3, with D tentatively TRBD1 or TRBD2 (6 bases each). Germline V gives CDR1 WSHSY, CDR2 SAAADI. Trimming stripped 9 bases from V and 4 bases from J, with 20 bases between. The CDR3 extends over 15 amino acids. The CDR3, as DNA: TGCGCCAGTCGGGGGTCCAGGGGTGTCGCAGATACGCAGTATTTT. Its translation is CASRGSRGVADTQYF.

This clonotype was found many times. This rearrangement joins TRBV10-3 to TRBJ2-7, with 7 bases that match TRBD1. Germline V gene lookup returns CDR1 ENHRY and CDR2 SYGVKD. J was trimmed by 4 bases and V by 4 bases; bases with no gene match: 1. The CDR3 loop spans 12 amino acids. In DNA form, the CDR3 reads TGTGCCATCAGTGGGGACAGTTACGAGCAGTACTTC. This codes for CAISGDSYEQYF.

With regard to this clonotype: One junction end disagrees with the germline gene, perhaps due to a read error. V and J are TRBV12-3 or TRBV12-4 and TRBJ2-1, with no clear D. This CDR3 is built from 12 residues. The DNA for the CDR3 is TGTGTCAGCAGTTTTTCCGTGAGTGAGCAGTTCTTC. It specifies CVSSFSVSEQFF.

The sample holds many counts of this clonotype. The V and J genes are TRBV7-9 and TRBJ2-4; D remains ambiguous. The CDR3 length is 15 residues. Trimming pared 5 bases from V and 2 bases from J, leaving 13 bases between. Germline V gene data show CDR1 as SEHNR and CDR2 as FQNEAQ (reference sequence). Here the CDR3 DNA reads TGTGCCAGCAGCCTCCCCGGTTGGTCCAAAAACATTCAGTACTTC. Its protein product is CASSLPGWSKNIQYF.

This clonotype was seen more than once but under ten times. CDR3 sequence: CASSYGVGPNEQFF. The CDR3 nucleotides read TGTGCCAGCAGTTACGGCGTCGGACCCAATGAGCAGTTCTTC. This rearrangement joins TRBV6-5 to TRBJ2-1; D remains unclear. The ends were cut back, 2 bases at V and 6 bases at J, with 11 bases in the middle. The CDR3 consists of 14 residues. Germline V gene data show CDR1 as MNHEY and CDR2 as SVGAGI.

This clonotype was seen at least ten times. This chain links TRBV12-5 with TRBJ1-6, with a possible D match to TRBD1 (5 bases). Germline CDR1 LGHNT, CDR2 FRNRAP. CDR3 length: 15 residues. V gave up 4 bases and J gave up 9 bases, with 16 bases separating them. CDR3 sequence (DNA): TGTGCTAGTGGTTCCCCCAGGGCCGCGGGTTCACCCCTCCACTTT. It is translated as CASGSPRAAGSPLHF. The full variable domain, in which reference TRBV12-5 and TRBJ1-6 provide the parts outside the CDR3, is DARVTQTPRHKVTEMGQEVTMRCQPILGHNTVFWYRQTMMQGLELLAYFRNRAPLDDSGMPKDRFSAEMPDATLATLKIQPSEPRDSAVYFCASGSPRAAGSPLHFGNGTRLTVT.

The chain recombines TRBV7-2 with TRBJ2-7; no clear D gene. The germline gives CDR1 SGHTA, CDR2 FQGNSA. This CDR3 is 14 amino acids long. Trimming took 3 bases from V and 3 from J, leaving 12 bases between them. The CDR3 here is CASSFSADHYEQYF. The CDR3 coding sequence is TGTGCCAGCAGCTTCAGCGCGGACCACTACGAGCAGTACTTC.

This clonotype was recorded at least ten times. The chain links TRBV7-9 to TRBJ2-2, with TRBD1 matching 8 bases. The CDR3 is 15 residues long. Trimming removed 3 bases from V and 7 bases from J; junction bases left unmatched: 7. Germline lookup yields CDR1 SEHNR and CDR2 FQNEAQ (reference sequence). The CDR3 here is CASSLAQGAIGELFF. The DNA for the CDR3 is TGTGCCAGCAGCTTGGCCCAGGGGGCTATCGGGGAGCTGTTTTTT. Based on the CDR3 plus reference TRBV7-9 and TRBJ2-2, the full variable domain is DTGVSQNPRHKITKRGQNVTFRCDPISEHNRLYWYRQTLGQGPEFLTYFQNEAQLEKSRLLSDRFSAERPKGSFSTLEIQRTEQGDSAMYLCASSLAQGAIGELFFGEGSRLTVL.

This clonotype was counted ten times or more. The CDR3 nucleotides are TGTGCCATCTACGGGGGGGCCGCTGAGCAGTTCTTC. It codes for CAIYGGAAEQFF. This sequence joins TRBV2 and TRBJ2-1; 8 bases fit TRBD2. V gave up 10 bases and J gave up 9 bases; unmatched junction bases: 8. The V gene's germline CDR1 is SNHLY and CDR2 FYNNEI. This CDR3 region has 12 residues.

This clonotype came up a few times. The V gene is TRBV9, the J gene TRBJ1-3; D is uncertain. Trimming pared 2 bases from V and 0 bases from J, leaving 9 bases between. The CDR3 has 15 amino acids. Germline values: CDR1 SGDLS, CDR2 YYNGEE. DNA of the CDR3: TGTGCCAGCAGCGTCGACGCACTCTCTGGAAACACCATATATTTT. Translating it yields CASSVDALSGNTIYF. The whole variable domain, remainder taken from reference TRBV9 and TRBJ1-3, is DSGVTQTPKHLITATGQRVTLRCSPRSGDLSVYWYQQSLDQGLQFLIQYYNGEERAKGNILERFSAQQFPDLHSELNLSSLELGDSALYFCASSVDALSGNTIYFGEGSWLTVV.

This clonotype appeared a few times. This rearrangement joins TRBV4-3 to TRBJ1-1; 8 bases are a match to TRBD1. The CDR3 has 14 residues. Germline V gene data show CDR1 as LGHNA and CDR2 as YSLEER. V was clipped by 1 base and J by 6 bases; unmatched bases: 4. DNA of the CDR3: TGCGCCAGCAGCCAAGTCGACAGGGGCCCTGAAGCTTTCTTT. Protein: CASSQVDRGPEAFF.

This chain connects TRBV29-1 to TRBJ2-3; 8 positions agree with TRBD2. There are 13 residues in the CDR3. V lost 7 bases and J lost 3; bases outside the gene matches: 6. Germline V CDR1 and CDR2: SQVTM, ANQGSEA. This CDR3 reads CSAPSGSTDTQYF. The DNA for the CDR3 is TGCAGCGCGCCGAGCGGGAGTACAGATACGCAGTATTTT.

The V call is TRBV7-6, the J call TRBJ2-5; 8 nucleotides agree with TRBD1. The CDR3 has 15 residues. Germline V gene lookup returns CDR1 SGHVS and CDR2 FNYEAQ. The V and J ends lost 3 bases and 8 bases, in that order; junction bases with no gene match: 11. The chain's CDR3 is CASSFTTDREVTQYF. The CDR3 DNA reads as TGTGCCAGCAGCTTTACGACGGACAGGGAAGTCACCCAGTACTTC.

This clonotype was seen at least ten times. The chain links TRBV4-3 to TRBJ1-1; D call uncertain. Trimming removed 1 base at V and 6 bases at J, with 12 bases between. Germline CDR1 is LGHNA and CDR2 is YSLEER. The CDR3 is 14 residues long. The CDR3 DNA follows: TGCGCCAGCAGCCAAGCCCCCGGGTACGCTGAAGCTTTCTTT. It encodes CASSQAPGYAEAFF.

The J gene is TRBJ1-4, the V gene TRBV5-6, with D tentatively TRBD1 (5 bases). V was shortened by 4 bases and J by 6 bases, with 22 bases between the two germline ends. The CDR3 length is 17 residues. Looked up from germline, CDR1 is SGHDT and CDR2 is YYEEEE. In DNA form, the CDR3 reads TGTGCCAGCAGCCCGACGGGGCTCCGTAAATCGGATGAAAAACTGTTTTTT. Its protein is CASSPTGLRKSDEKLFF.

The V and J genes are TRBV14 and TRBJ1-5; D unresolved. Trimming took 4 bases from V and 14 from J, leaving 18 bases between them. The CDR3 consists of 13 residues. Germline V gives CDR1 SGHDN, CDR2 FVKESK. The CDR3 loop reads CASSPQEFSYEHF. Here the CDR3 DNA reads TGTGCCAGCAGCCCCCAGGAATTCAGCTACGAGCATTTT.

As regards this clonotype: Compared with germline, one end of the junction differs, possibly owing to a read error. The chain joins TRBV7-9 to TRBJ2-2; maybe TRBD2 (7 bases). In germline, CDR1 is SEHNR, CDR2 FQNEAQ (reference sequence). This CDR3 has 18 amino acids. The CDR3 DNA sequence: TGTGCCAGCAGCTTAGTGGTCTCGGGGGGCGCCCCCACCGGGGAGCTGTTCTTT. Its protein is CASSLVVSGGAPTGELFF. The full variable domain, with the rest looked up from reference TRBV7-9 and TRBJ2-2, is DTGVSQNPRHKITKRGQNVTFRCDPISEHNRLYWYRQTLGQGPEFLTYFQNEAQLEKSRLLSDRFSAERPKGSFSTLEIQRTEQGDSAMYLCASSLVVSGGAPTGELFFGEGSRLTVL.

A word on this clonotype: A much more abundant neighbour one base away suggests this may be a read error. The chain couples TRBV12-3 or TRBV12-4 to TRBJ2-1, with D possibly matching TRBD1 (6 bases). This CDR3 has 15 amino acids. The CDR3 DNA reads TGTGCCAGCAACGTTCCGGGACAACCCTACAATGAGCAGCTCTTC. It encodes CASNVPGQPYNEQLF.